This TCR beta chain was recorded in a study of glioma-infiltrating T cells. Whole-study results and caveats: Very few CDR3 sequences were shared between tissue and blood. Non-neoplastic patients had below-expected tissue-blood divergence, while all gliomas exceeded expectation.

TCR alpha and beta CDR3 regions were amplified from RNA using iRepertoire nested multiplex PCR. For one-step reverse transcription and amplification, about 85-400 ng of tissue mRNA or PBMC total RNA was used. One entry per CDR3 protein results from TCRdb running MiXCR on the multiplex PCR reads. The table shows under 150,000 distinct CDR3 sequences, with around 42% occurring only once. The table lists this clonotype with many counts. Its antigen is undetermined. Germline V gene lookup returns CDR1 SNHLY and CDR2 FYNNEI. This CDR3 region has 12 residues. The V gene lost 1 base and the J gene lost 6 bases, with 4 bases spanning the gap.

Source material: glioma tissue, nonneoplastic brain tissue, or PBMCs (not recorded which). This TCR came from a human donor with low-grade glioma or glioblastoma, undergoing nonglioma brain surgery, or in good health (not recorded which). The chain recombines TRBV2 with TRBJ2-1; the D is unclear. CDR3 loop: CASSEESNEQFF. The DNA for the CDR3 is TGTGCCAGCAGTGAAGAGAGCAATGAGCAGTTCTTC.